The 4 T cell receptor beta chains below all came from one sample that was sequenced in a study of CD8+ T cells in alopecia areata. Following RNA extraction, reverse transcription yielded cDNA that acted as the sequencing template. Sequencing used immunoSEQ multiplex PCR; TCRdb keeps in-frame clones, though not all of them. The sample contains around 120,000 clones, roughly two fifths of which appear only once. Material for sequencing was CD4+ T cells sorted from blood. These receptors were taken from a human donor with alopecia areata.

A few counts support this clone. The rearrangement joins TRBV7-8 to TRBJ1-2; D unresolved. Germline V gene sequence: CDR1 SGHVS, CDR2 FQNEAQ. Trimming took off 1 base at V and 2 bases at J, with 8 bases between the two ends. The CDR3 contains 14 residues. The CDR3 spells CASSLVRGNYGYTF. DNA of the CDR3: TGTGCCAGCAGCTTAGTCCGCGGCAACTATGGCTACACCTTC.

The chain employs TRBV7-2 and TRBJ2-3; D is perhaps TRBD1 or TRBD2 (6 bases each). Germline values: CDR1 SGHTA, CDR2 FQGNSA. The CDR3 is 15 residues long. Trimming took 6 bases from V and 6 from J, leaving 19 bases between them. Here the CDR3 reads CASSQGRFTGDTQYF. DNA of the CDR3: TGTGCCAGCAGTCAGGGGAGGTTCACTGGGGATACGCAGTATTTT.

This clone has just a few counts. The gene calls are TRBV6-6 and TRBJ1-2; no clear D gene. Between the trimmed V and J ends, which lost 5 bases and 6 bases, there was a span of 7 bases. From germline, CDR1 is MNHNY and CDR2 SVGAGI (reference sequence). This CDR3 comprises 11 residues. CDR3 protein: CASSPGDGYTF. For the CDR3, the DNA is TGTGCCAGCAGTCCGGGCGATGGCTACACCTTC.

This clone was found a few times. J is TRBJ2-7 and V is TRBV7-9; 8 positions match TRBD2. CDR3 length: 14 residues. V was pared by 3 bases and J by 0 bases, with 1 base of the junction left unmatched. Germline V lookup: CDR1 SEHNR, CDR2 FQNEAQ (reference sequence). In DNA form, the CDR3 reads TGTGCCAGCAGCTTGCGGGGGGACTCCTACGAGCAGTACTTC. This sequence encodes CASSLRGDSYEQYF.